The 22 T cell receptor beta chains in this list originate from one sample, sequenced in a study of blood T cell repertoires in COVID-19. Repertoires were generated with immunoSEQ multiplex PCR, while TCRdb's copy carries only in-frame clones and drops some. The table lists over 110,000 clones, approximately 88% of them singletons, with 28% in the top ten. The sequenced sample was peripheral blood. The receptors come from a human donor in a cohort sampled during active COVID-19.

The table lists this clone with a count of one. The chain joins TRBV25-1 to TRBJ1-2, with a tentative D call TRBD1 (6 bases). Germline V gene data show CDR1 as MGHDK and CDR2 as SYGVNS. The CDR3 is made up of 14 amino acids. V lost 1 base and J 7 bases, leaving 13 bases between the germline ends. The CDR3 nucleotides read TGTGCCAGCAGTGAATGGCCACAGGGTGGTGGCTACACCTTC. Its protein product is CASSEWPQGGGYTF.

This clone appeared a single time. J is TRBJ1-2 and V is TRBV30; 7 bases map to TRBD1. The CDR3 consists of 16 residues. With 1 base clipped from V and 6 bases from J, the junction kept 14 bases outside the gene matches. CDR1 and CDR2 from the germline V gene are GTSNPN and SVGIG (reference sequence). CDR3 loop: CAWSGALSGGGDGYTF. CDR3 sequence (DNA): TGTGCCTGGAGTGGAGCTTTGTCAGGGGGTGGTGATGGCTACACCTTC.

DNA for the CDR3: TGTGCCAGCAGCTTAGGACAGGCTGGATCACCCCTCCACTTT. Residues: CASSLGQAGSPLHF. J is TRBJ1-6 and V is TRBV11-2, with D possibly matching TRBD1 (6 bases). Germline CDR1 is SGHAT and CDR2 is FQNNGV. The CDR3 consists of 14 residues. Trimming cost V 1 base and J 10 bases, with 11 bases left between them.

This clone has a single count. This chain uses TRBV6-5 with TRBJ1-5; 9 positions match TRBD1. Trimming cost V 3 bases and J 6 bases; bases outside gene matches: 9. The V gene's germline CDR1 is MNHEY and CDR2 SVGAGI. CDR3 length: 16 residues. The CDR3 DNA is TGTGCCAGCAGTTATTCCGGGACAGGGTCAGGTCAGCCCCAGCATTTT. This gives the protein CASSYSGTGSGQPQHF.

This clone turned up a few times. This rearrangement joins TRBV5-1 to TRBJ1-4; TRBD1 is a possible D gene (6 bases). Trimming removed 5 bases from V and 4 bases from J, with 9 bases in between. CDR1 is SGHRS, CDR2 YFSETQ, per germline. The CDR3 is made up of 13 amino acids. CDR3 amino acids: CASRDSFNEKLFF. For the CDR3, the DNA is TGCGCCAGCAGGGACAGCTTTAATGAAAAACTGTTTTTT.

The V and J genes are TRBV7-9 and TRBJ2-1, with TRBD2 matching over 10 bases. Germline-derived CDR1 and CDR2 are SEHNR and FQNEAQ (reference sequence). The CDR3 length is 13 residues. With 11 bases clipped from V and 7 bases from J, the junction kept 8 bases outside the gene matches. The CDR3 DNA reads TGTGCCGGAGAGCGGGGGGGCGTTAATGAGCAGTTCTTC. Amino acid sequence: CAGERGGVNEQFF.

The rearrangement joins TRBV4-1 to TRBJ2-1; tentatively, D is TRBD2 (5 bases). The germline gives CDR1 MGHRA, CDR2 YSYEKL. Trimming stripped 1 base from V and 1 base from J, with 11 bases between. CDR3 length equals 16 residues. The CDR3 region has the DNA TGCGCCAGCAGCCAAGGAGAGGGAAGTTCCTACAATGAGCAGTTCTTC. Its translation is CASSQGEGSSYNEQFF.

The chain carries TRBV9 and TRBJ2-7; the match to TRBD2 covers 13 bases. Trimming removed 3 bases from V and 3 bases from J; junction bases left unmatched: 6. CDR3 length: 16 residues. Germline V gene sequence: CDR1 SGDLS, CDR2 YYNGEE. The CDR3 DNA reads TGTGCCAGCAGCGGAACCGGGACTAGCGGGGACTACGAGCAGTACTTC. It specifies CASSGTGTSGDYEQYF.

The chain carries TRBV10-3 and TRBJ1-2, with 8 bases fitting TRBD1. This CDR3 is built from 16 residues. Germline trimming cut 0 bases from V and 4 bases from J; bases unmatched to any gene: 7. Germline V lookup: CDR1 ENHRY, CDR2 SYGVKD. DNA for the CDR3: TGTGCCATCAGTGAGTCCGGACAGGGAATACTCTATGGCTACACCTTC. Protein product: CAISESGQGILYGYTF.

The V call is TRBV5-6, the J call TRBJ2-2; 7 bases line up with TRBD1. With 4 bases clipped from V and 5 bases from J, the junction kept 11 bases outside the gene matches. The V gene's germline CDR1 is SGHDT and CDR2 YYEEEE. The CDR3 is 16 residues long. This CDR3 is CASSRYETGETGELFF. Here the CDR3 DNA reads TGTGCCAGCAGCCGCTATGAAACAGGGGAGACCGGGGAGCTGTTTTTT. Full variable domain (missing parts from reference TRBV5-6 and TRBJ2-2): DAGVTQSPTHLIKTRGQQVTLRCSPKSGHDTVSWYQQALGQGPQFIFQYYEEEERQRGNFPDRFSGHQFPNYSSELNVNALLLGDSALYLCASSRYETGETGELFFGEGSRLTVL.

The rearrangement uses TRBV9 and TRBJ2-5, with 10 bases matching TRBD1. The CDR3 covers 15 residues. V gave up 3 bases and J gave up 5 bases; unmatched junction bases: 7. Germline V gene sequence: CDR1 SGDLS, CDR2 YYNGEE. The CDR3 coding sequence is TGTGCCAGCAGCGCTGGGGACAGGGGTATGGAGACCCAGTACTTC. It translates to CASSAGDRGMETQYF.

The J gene is TRBJ2-3, the V gene TRBV4-2; the match to TRBD2 covers 12 bases. Germline V gene data show CDR1 as LGHNA and CDR2 as YNFKEQ. The CDR3 is 17 residues long. J was trimmed by 5 bases and V by 2 bases; bases with no gene match: 8. The chain's CDR3 is CASSQSPPGLAGDTQYF. In nucleotides, the CDR3 is TGTGCCAGCAGCCAATCTCCTCCGGGACTAGCGGGAGATACGCAGTATTTT.

The chain is built from TRBV9 and TRBJ2-2; 8 positions agree with TRBD2. CDR1 is SGDLS and CDR2 is YYNGEE in the germline V gene. There are 17 residues in the CDR3. J was trimmed by 0 bases and V by 1 base; bases with no gene match: 5. CDR3 in DNA: TGTGCCAGCAGCGTACTAGCGGGTAATACGAACACCGGGGAGCTGTTTTTT. As protein: CASSVLAGNTNTGELFF.

The chain employs TRBV25-1 and TRBJ2-2; 11 bases map to TRBD1. CDR3 length: 16 amino acids. Germline CDR1 is MGHDK and CDR2 is SYGVNS. Unmatched junction bases numbered 2, after V lost 1 base and J lost 4 bases. The CDR3 sequence: CASSESGTGGTGELFF. The CDR3 DNA reads as TGTGCCAGCAGTGAATCAGGGACAGGGGGCACCGGGGAGCTGTTTTTT.

V usage is TRBV29-1 and J usage is TRBJ2-7; TRBD2 agrees at 7 bases. V dropped 4 bases and J dropped 7; count of bases not matched to a gene: 13. From germline, CDR1 is SQVTM and CDR2 ANQGSEA. The CDR3 has 14 residues. The CDR3: CSVVGRGMLMEQYF. CDR3 coding DNA: TGCAGCGTTGTTGGGCGGGGGATGCTAATGGAGCAGTACTTC.

The chain employs TRBV4-1 and TRBJ2-7, with D possibly being TRBD1 (6 bases). The V end was cut by 3 bases, the J end by 2 bases, with 17 bases between. Per the germline V gene, CDR1 is MGHRA and CDR2 is YSYEKL. This CDR3 has 16 amino acids. This CDR3 is CASSHGQSPSPYEQYF. For the CDR3, the DNA is TGCGCCAGCAGCCACGGACAGTCCCCTTCACCCTACGAGCAGTACTTC.

The chain has TRBV7-2 and TRBJ2-3; 8 bases fit TRBD1. J gave up 4 bases and V 4 bases, and 19 bases lay outside the gene matches. CDR1 is SGHTA, CDR2 FQGNSA, per germline. The length of the CDR3 is 19 residues. In DNA, the CDR3 is TGTGCCAGCAGCTCTCCAAAAAACCAAAACAGGGGGGCCTCAGATACGCAGTATTTT. Amino acids: CASSSPKNQNRGASDTQYF.

The chain joins TRBV24-1 to TRBJ1-5; D possibly corresponds to TRBD1 (6 bases). CDR3 length equals 16 residues. Trimming left V 4 bases short and J 0 bases short, with 12 bases between. Per germline, CDR1 KGHDR and CDR2 SFDVKD. This chain's CDR3 is CATSESQGPSNQPQHF. The CDR3 bases are TGTGCCACCAGTGAGTCTCAGGGGCCTAGCAATCAGCCCCAGCATTTT.

Turning to this clone: Mismatch with germline at one junction end may stem from a read error. The chain joins TRBV25-1 to TRBJ2-4; 9 bases are shared with TRBD2. Germline lookup yields CDR1 MGHDK and CDR2 SYGVNS. The CDR3 has 16 amino acids. The DNA of the CDR3 is TGTGCCAGCAGTCAATACGTGCGGGGGGGCAAAAACATTCAGTACTTC. It specifies CASSQYVRGGKNIQYF.

This chain joins TRBV19 and TRBJ1-5, with D possibly being TRBD1 (5 bases). The V gene's germline CDR1 is LNHDA and CDR2 SQIVND (reference sequence). V was clipped by 1 base and J by 2 bases, with 12 bases between them. The CDR3 runs to 16 residues. CDR3 bases: TGTGCCAGTAGTATAGGGCGGGGGATGGGCAATCAGCCCCAGCATTTT. Translated, it gives CASSIGRGMGNQPQHF.

This chain connects TRBV30 to TRBJ2-7; 14 positions agree with TRBD2. Germline CDR1 reads GTSNPN; CDR2 reads SVGIG (reference sequence). The CDR3 runs to 17 residues. The ends lost 5 bases at V and 4 bases at J; junction bases unmatched: 13. CDR3 residues: CAWASGTSGGLGYEQYF. CDR3 DNA: TGTGCCTGGGCATCCGGGACTAGCGGGGGCCTTGGATACGAGCAGTACTTC.

V usage is TRBV19 and J usage is TRBJ1-5; possibly TRBD1 for D (5 bases). CDR1 is LNHDA and CDR2 is SQIVND in the germline V gene (reference sequence). V lost 7 bases to trimming and J lost 0 bases, with 13 bases between them. The CDR3 has 15 amino acids. The CDR3 is CASMGRGYSNQPQHF. In nucleotides, the CDR3 is TGTGCCAGTATGGGGAGGGGTTATAGCAATCAGCCCCAGCATTTT. Based on the CDR3 plus reference TRBV19 and TRBJ1-5, the full variable domain is DGGITQSPKYLFRKEGQNVTLSCEQNLNHDAMYWYRQDPGQGLRLIYYSQIVNDFQKGDIAEGYSVSREKKESFPLTVTSAQKNPTAFYLCASMGRGYSNQPQHFGDGTRLSIL.